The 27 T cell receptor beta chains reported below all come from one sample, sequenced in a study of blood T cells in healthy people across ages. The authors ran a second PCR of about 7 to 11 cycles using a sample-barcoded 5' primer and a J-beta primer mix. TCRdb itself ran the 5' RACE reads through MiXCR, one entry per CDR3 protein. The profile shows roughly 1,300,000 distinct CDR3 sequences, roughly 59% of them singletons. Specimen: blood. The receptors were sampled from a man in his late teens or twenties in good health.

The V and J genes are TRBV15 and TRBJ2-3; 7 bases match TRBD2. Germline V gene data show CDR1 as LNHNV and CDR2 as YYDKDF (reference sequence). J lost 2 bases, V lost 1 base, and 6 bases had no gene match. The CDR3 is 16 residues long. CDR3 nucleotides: TGTGCCACCAGCAGAGTACGGCTAGCGGACACAGATACGCAGTATTTT. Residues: CATSRVRLADTDTQYF. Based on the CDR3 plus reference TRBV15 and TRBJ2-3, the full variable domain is DAMVIQNPRYQVTQFGKPVTLSCSQTLNHNVMYWYQQKSSQAPKLLFHYYDKDFNNEADTPDNFQSRRPNTSFCFLDIRSPGLGDTAMYLCATSRVRLADTDTQYFGPGTRLTVL.

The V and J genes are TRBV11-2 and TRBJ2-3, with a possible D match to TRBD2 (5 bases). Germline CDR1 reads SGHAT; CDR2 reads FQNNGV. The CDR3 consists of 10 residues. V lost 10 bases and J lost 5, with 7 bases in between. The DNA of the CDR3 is TGTGCCATCGGAGGAGATACGCAGTATTTT. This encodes CAIGGDTQYF.

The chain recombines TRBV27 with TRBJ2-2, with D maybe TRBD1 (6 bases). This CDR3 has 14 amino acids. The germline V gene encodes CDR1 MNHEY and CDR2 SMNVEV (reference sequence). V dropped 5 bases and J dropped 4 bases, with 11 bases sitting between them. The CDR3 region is CASSAGVFTGELFF. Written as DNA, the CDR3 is TGTGCCAGCAGTGCAGGGGTTTTCACCGGGGAGCTGTTTTTT.

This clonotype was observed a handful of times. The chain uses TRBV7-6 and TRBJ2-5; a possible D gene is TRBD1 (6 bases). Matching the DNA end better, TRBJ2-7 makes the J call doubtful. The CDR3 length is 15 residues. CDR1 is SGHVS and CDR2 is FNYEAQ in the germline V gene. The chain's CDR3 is CASSLAGQLYGEQYF. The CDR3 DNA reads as TGTGCCAGCAGCTTAGCGGGACAATTGTACGGCGAGCAGTACTTC.

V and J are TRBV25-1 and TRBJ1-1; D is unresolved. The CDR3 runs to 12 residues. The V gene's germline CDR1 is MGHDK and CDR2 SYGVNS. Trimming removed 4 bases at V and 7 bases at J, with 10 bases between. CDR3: CASSVNACEAFF. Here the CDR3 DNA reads TGTGCCAGCAGTGTTAACGCTTGTGAAGCTTTCTTT.

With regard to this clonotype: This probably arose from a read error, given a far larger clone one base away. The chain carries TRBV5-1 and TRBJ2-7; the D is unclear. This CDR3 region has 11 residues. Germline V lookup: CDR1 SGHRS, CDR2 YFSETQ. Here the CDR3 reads CVSSLEYEQYF. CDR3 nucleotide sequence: TGCGTCAGCAGCTTGGAATACGAGCAGTACTTC.

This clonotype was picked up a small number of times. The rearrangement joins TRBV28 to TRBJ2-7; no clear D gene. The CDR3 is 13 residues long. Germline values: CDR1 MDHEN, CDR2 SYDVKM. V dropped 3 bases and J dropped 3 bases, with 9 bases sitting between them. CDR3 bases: TGTGCCAGCAGTTTTAACTCGGGCTACGAGCAGTACTTC. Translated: CASSFNSGYEQYF.

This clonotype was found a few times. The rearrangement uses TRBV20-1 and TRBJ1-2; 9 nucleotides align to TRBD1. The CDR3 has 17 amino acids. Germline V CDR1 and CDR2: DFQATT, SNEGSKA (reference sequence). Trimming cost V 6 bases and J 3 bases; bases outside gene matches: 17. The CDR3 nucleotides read TGCAGTGCCTCCTCCTTCGACAGGGGGGGGACTCACTATGGCTACACCTTC. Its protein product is CSASSFDRGGTHYGYTF.

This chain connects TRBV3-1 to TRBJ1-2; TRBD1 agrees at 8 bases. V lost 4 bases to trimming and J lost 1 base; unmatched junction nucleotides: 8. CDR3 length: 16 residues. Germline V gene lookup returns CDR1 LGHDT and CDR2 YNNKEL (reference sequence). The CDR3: CASSRQGTRGNYGYTF. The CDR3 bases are TGTGCCAGCAGCCGACAGGGGACCAGGGGTAACTATGGCTACACCTTC. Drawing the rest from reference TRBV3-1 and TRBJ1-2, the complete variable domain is DTAVSQTPKYLVTQMGNDKSIKCEQNLGHDTMYWYKQDSKKFLKIMFSYNNKELIINETVPNRFSPKSPDKAHLNLHINSLELGDSAVYFCASSRQGTRGNYGYTFGSGTRLTVV.

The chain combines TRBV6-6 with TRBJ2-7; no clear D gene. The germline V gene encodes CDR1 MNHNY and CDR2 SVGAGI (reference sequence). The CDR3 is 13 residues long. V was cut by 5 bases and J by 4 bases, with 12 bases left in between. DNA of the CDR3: TGTGCCAGCAGTCCTGACGACGATTACGAGCAGTACTTC. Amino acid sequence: CASSPDDDYEQYF.

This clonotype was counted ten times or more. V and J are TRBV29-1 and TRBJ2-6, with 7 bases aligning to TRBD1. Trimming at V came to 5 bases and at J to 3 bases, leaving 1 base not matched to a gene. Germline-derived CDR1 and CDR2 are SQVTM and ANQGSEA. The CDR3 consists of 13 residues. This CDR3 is CSVTGVGANVLTF. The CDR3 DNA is TGCAGCGTTACAGGGGTTGGGGCCAACGTCCTGACTTTC.

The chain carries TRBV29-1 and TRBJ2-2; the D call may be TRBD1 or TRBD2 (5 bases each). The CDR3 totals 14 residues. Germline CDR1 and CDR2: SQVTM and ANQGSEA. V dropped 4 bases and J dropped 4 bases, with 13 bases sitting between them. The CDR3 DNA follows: TGCAGCGTTGCTTGGGCGAGGGGCACCGGGGAGCTGTTTTTT. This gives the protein CSVAWARGTGELFF.

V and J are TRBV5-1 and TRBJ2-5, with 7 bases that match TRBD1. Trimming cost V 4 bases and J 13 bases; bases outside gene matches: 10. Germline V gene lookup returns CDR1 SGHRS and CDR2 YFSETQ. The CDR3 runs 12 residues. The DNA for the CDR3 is TGCGCCAGCAGCCCCGGACAGGCAACGCGGTACTTC. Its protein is CASSPGQATRYF. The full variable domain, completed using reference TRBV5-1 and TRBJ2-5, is KAGVTQTPRYLIKTRGQQVTLSCSPISGHRSVSWYQQTPGQGLQFLFEYFSETQRNKGNFPGRFSGRQFSNSRSEMNVSTLELGDSALYLCASSPGQATRYFGPGTRLLVL.

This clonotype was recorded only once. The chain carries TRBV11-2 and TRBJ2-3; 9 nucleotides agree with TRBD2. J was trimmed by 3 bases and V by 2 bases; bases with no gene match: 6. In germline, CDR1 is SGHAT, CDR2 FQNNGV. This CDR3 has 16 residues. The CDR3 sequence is CASSLYSGGLTDTQYF. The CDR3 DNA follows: TGTGCCAGCAGCTTATATAGCGGGGGATTGACAGATACGCAGTATTTT.

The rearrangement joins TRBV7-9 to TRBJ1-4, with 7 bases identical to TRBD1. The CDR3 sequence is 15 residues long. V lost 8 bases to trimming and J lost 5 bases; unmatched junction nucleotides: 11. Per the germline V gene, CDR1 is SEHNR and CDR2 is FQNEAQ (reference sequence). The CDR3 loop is CASSNLGTENEKLFF. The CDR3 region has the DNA TGTGCCAGCTCCAATCTCGGGACAGAAAATGAAAAACTGTTTTTT.

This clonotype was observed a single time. The DNA of the CDR3 is TGTGCCAGCAGTTACGGCGGCCCCGGAGATACGCAGTATTTT. The encoded protein is CASSYGGPGDTQYF. The V and J genes are TRBV6-2 or TRBV6-3 and TRBJ2-3; D is uncertain. Germline V gene data show CDR1 as MNHEY and CDR2 as SVGEGT. There are 14 residues in the CDR3. V was pared by 2 bases and J by 5 bases, with 11 bases between.

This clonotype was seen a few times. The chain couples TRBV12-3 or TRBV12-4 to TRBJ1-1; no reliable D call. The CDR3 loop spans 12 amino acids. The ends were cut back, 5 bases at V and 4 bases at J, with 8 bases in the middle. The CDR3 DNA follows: TGTGCCAGCAGTCCTCTAGCCACTGAAGCTTTCTTT. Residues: CASSPLATEAFF.

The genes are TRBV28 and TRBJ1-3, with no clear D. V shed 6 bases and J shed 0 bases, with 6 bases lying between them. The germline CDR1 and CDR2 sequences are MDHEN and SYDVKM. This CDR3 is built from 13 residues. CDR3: CASSVISGNTIYF. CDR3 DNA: TGTGCCAGCAGCGTGATCTCTGGAAACACCATATATTTT.

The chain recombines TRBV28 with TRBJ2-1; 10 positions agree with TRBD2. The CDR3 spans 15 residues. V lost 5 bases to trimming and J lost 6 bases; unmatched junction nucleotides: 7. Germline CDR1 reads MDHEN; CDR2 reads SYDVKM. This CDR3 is CASSSPGLALNEQFF. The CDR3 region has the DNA TGTGCCAGCAGTAGCCCGGGACTAGCGCTCAATGAGCAGTTCTTC.

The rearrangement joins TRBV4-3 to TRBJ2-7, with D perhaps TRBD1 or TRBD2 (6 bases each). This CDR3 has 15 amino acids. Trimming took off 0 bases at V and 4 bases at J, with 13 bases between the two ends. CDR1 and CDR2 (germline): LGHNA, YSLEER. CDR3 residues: CASSQDLGGRYEQYF. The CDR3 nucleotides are TGCGCCAGCAGCCAAGATTTGGGGGGCAGGTACGAGCAGTACTTC.

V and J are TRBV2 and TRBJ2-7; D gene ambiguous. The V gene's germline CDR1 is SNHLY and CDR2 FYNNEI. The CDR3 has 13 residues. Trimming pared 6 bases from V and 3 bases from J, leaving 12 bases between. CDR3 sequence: CASRTNRDYEQYF. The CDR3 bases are TGTGCCAGCAGGACGAACAGAGACTACGAGCAGTACTTC.

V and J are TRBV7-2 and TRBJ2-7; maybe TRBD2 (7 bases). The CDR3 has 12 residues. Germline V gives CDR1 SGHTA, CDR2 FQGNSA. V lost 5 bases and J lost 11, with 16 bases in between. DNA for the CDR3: TGTGCCAGCAGCCCGAATGGGGGGGCGGAGTACTTC. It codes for CASSPNGGAEYF.

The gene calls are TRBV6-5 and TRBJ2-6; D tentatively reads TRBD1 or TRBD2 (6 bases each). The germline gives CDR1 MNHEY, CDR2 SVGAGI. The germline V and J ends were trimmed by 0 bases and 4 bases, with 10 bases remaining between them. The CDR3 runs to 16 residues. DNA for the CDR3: TGTGCCAGCAGTTACTCGCGCGGGACAGGGGCCAACGTCCTGACTTTC. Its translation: CASSYSRGTGANVLTF.

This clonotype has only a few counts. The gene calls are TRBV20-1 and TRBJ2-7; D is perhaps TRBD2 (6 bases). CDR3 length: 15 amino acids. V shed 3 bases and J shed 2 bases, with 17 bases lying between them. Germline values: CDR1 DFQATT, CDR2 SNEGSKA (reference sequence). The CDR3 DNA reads TGCAGTGCTAGGGATTGGGGGGACTTGCCCTACGAGCAGTACTTC. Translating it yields CSARDWGDLPYEQYF.

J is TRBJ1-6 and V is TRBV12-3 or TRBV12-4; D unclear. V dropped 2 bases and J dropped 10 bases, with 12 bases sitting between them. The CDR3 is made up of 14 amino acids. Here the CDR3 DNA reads TGTGCCAGCAGTTTAATCGATGGGAAGTCACCCCTCCACTTT. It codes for CASSLIDGKSPLHF.

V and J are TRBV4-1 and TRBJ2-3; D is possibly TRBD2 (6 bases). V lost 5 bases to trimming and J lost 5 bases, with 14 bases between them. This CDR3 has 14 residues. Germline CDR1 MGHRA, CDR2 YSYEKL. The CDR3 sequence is CASSVRGYRDTQYF. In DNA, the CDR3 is TGCGCCAGCAGCGTCCGGGGGTATAGAGATACGCAGTATTTT.

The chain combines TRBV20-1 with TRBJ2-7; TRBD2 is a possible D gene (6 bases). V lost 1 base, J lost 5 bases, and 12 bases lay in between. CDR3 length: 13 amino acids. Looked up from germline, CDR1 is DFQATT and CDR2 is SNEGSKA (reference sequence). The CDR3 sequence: CSARGLVGDEQYF. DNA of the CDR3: TGCAGTGCTAGAGGACTAGTTGGCGACGAGCAGTACTTC.